The TCR beta chain described here comes from a study of T cells after yellow fever vaccination. TCRdb reprocessed the 5' RACE reads with MiXCR, giving one entry per CDR3 protein. The sample has some 500,000 distinct CDR3 sequences; 13% are singletons. The sample in question was PBMCs, obtained on the day of the yellow fever booster vaccination. This TCR came from a man aged 25-45 years who received the YFV17D yellow fever vaccine.

The CDR3 loop reads CATSDGVSYNEQFF. CDR3 DNA sequence: TGTGCCACCAGTGATGGCGTATCCTACAATGAGCAGTTCTTC. The rearrangement links TRBV24-1 to TRBJ2-1, with D uncertain. Trimming took 3 bases from V and 1 from J, leaving 6 bases between them. Germline V gene sequence: CDR1 KGHDR, CDR2 SFDVKD. There are 14 residues in the CDR3.